This T cell receptor (beta chain) was found in a study of cytomegalovirus exposure and HLA in healthy donors. Germline V gives CDR1 SGHKS, CDR2 YYEKEE (reference sequence). Germline trimming cut 0 bases from V and 5 bases from J; bases unmatched to any gene: 3. The CDR3 is made up of 15 amino acids. Primers included in the PCR were 60 Vbeta and 13 Jbeta primers. Here immunoSEQ multiplex PCR was the method, and the copy in TCRdb shows in-frame clones only, minus some. Of 65,000 to 75,000 clones in the sample, about two thirds were seen once. The gene calls are TRBV5-5 and TRBJ1-4, with 8 bases that match TRBD1. Sequencing used PBMCs. This TCR came from a woman in her twenties or thirties in good health and CMV-seronegative. For the CDR3, the DNA is TGTGCCAGCAGCTTGGGAGGACAGGGAAATGAAAAACTGTTTTTT. This gives the protein CASSLGGQGNEKLFF.